This T cell receptor (beta chain) stems from a study of T cell clonotyping in hematopoietic cell transplantation. Study-level information: Cytoreduction preceded collection of pretransplant recipient samples. Study-level points and caveats: Cells were unsorted, so CD4 and CD8 contributions were not separated. Pathologically expanded recipient clonotypes increased progressively from day 30 to day 180 as diversity fell.

Points on this clone: The target antigen is unknown.

Clones were read by immunoSEQ multiplex PCR, and TCRdb kept only the in-frame ones, dropping some. The data contain roughly 18,000 clones, roughly 86% of them singletons. From germline, CDR1 is SGHRS and CDR2 YFSETQ. The ends were cut back, 0 bases at V and 5 bases at J, with 19 bases in the middle. The CDR3 runs to 17 residues. The sample's time point: recipient sample about 28 days before transplant, after cytoreduction. Recipient blood drawn about 28 days pretransplant and days 30, 100, 180 after. This receptor was identified in a man aged 50-59 years with acute myeloid leukemia. Some clones in this sample may be carry-over from other donors' samples. This material consisted of peripheral blood mononuclear cells, taken before stem cell transplant. The chain couples TRBV5-1 to TRBJ2-3, with a weak D call TRBD2 (7 bases). CDR3 sequence (DNA): TGCGCCAGCAGCTTGGCGGGGGCAGGGACTACTCAAGATACGCAGTATTTT. Protein: CASSLAGAGTTQDTQYF.